A selection of T cell receptor beta chains follows, all from one sample in a study of circulating CD8 cells and anti-PD-1 response in melanoma. In TCRdb, the reads were re-called with MiXCR into one record per CDR3 protein. The table shows under 850 distinct CDR3 sequences, with over 6% occurring only once. The material sequenced was CD8+ T cells from PBMCs, taken at baseline or after one month of anti-PD-1 therapy (not recorded which). These receptors came from a human donor with melanoma. CDR3s include the opening cysteine and the closing phenylalanine or tryptophan. Fields, in order: D gene, clone size, V gene, J gene, CDR3 DNA, CDR3 protein. D genes are given only for firm matches. Only part of the rows carry a size: once, few, many, or a class if the clone is expanded.

D: -; size: medium-sized; V: TRBV7-3; J: TRBJ2-3; DNA: TGTGCCAGCAGCTTCGCGGTGAATGGGGGGCCCACAGATACGCAGTATTTT; CDR3: CASSFAVNGGPTDTQYF
D: TRBD1; size: large; V: TRBV19; J: TRBJ2-7; DNA: TGTGCCAGTCAACCGACAGGGGGCATCTACGAGCAGTACTTC; CDR3: CASQPTGGIYEQYF
D: -; size: large; V: TRBV6-6; J: TRBJ2-3; DNA: TGTGCCAGCAGTTACACCCTCGGGAAGGGTACAGATACGCAGTATTTT; CDR3: CASSYTLGKGTDTQYF
D: -; size: medium-sized; V: TRBV20-1; J: TRBJ2-7; DNA: TGCAGTGCTAGAGTAGGGGAAATTGGGGAGCAGTACTTC; CDR3: CSARVGEIGEQYF
D: TRBD2; size: medium-sized; V: TRBV28; J: TRBJ2-1; DNA: TGTGCCAGCAGTCCCATGGGGACTAGCGGGGTCAATGAGCAGTTCTTC; CDR3: CASSPMGTSGVNEQFF
D: -; size: hyperexpanded; V: TRBV2; J: TRBJ1-4; DNA: TGTGCCAGCACCGGGGACACTTCAACTAATGAAAAACTGTTTTTT; CDR3: CASTGDTSTNEKLFF
D: -; size: large; V: TRBV6-4; J: TRBJ2-2; DNA: TGTGCCAGCAGTGACTCACAGGGCACCGGGGAGCTGTTTTTT; CDR3: CASSDSQGTGELFF
D: TRBD2; size: large; V: TRBV25-1; J: TRBJ2-2; DNA: TGTGCCAGCAGTGGGGAGGGCGACACCGGGGAGCTGTTTTTT; CDR3: CASSGEGDTGELFF
D: TRBD1; size: -; V: TRBV5-4; J: TRBJ2-7; DNA: TGTGCCAGCAGCTTGGGTTCTACAGGGGGACTTCCCTACGAGCAGTACTTC; CDR3: CASSLGSTGGLPYEQYF
D: -; size: large; V: TRBV20-1; J: TRBJ2-7; DNA: TGCAGTGCTAGAGACCTGGGACGGCAGGATCGACTGAATTTCAACTACGAGCAGTACTTC; CDR3: CSARDLGRQDRLNFNYEQYF
D: -; size: large; V: TRBV6-1; J: TRBJ1-6; DNA: TGTGCCAGCATGTACAGGGAAGAAATTTCACCCCTCCACTTT; CDR3: CASMYREEISPLHF
D: TRBD1; size: large; V: TRBV19; J: TRBJ2-3; DNA: TGTGCCAGTAGTATGGACAGGGCTAGCACAGATACGCAGTATTTT; CDR3: CASSMDRASTDTQYF
D: TRBD2; size: large; V: TRBV4-2; J: TRBJ2-5; DNA: TGTGCCAGCAGCCAAGATGGGCCAGCGGGAGATCAAGAGACCCAGTACTTC; CDR3: CASSQDGPAGDQETQYF
D: -; size: few; V: TRBV28; J: TRBJ2-6; DNA: TGTGCCAGCAGTTTATGGAGCGATGAGGGGGCCAACGTCCTGACTTTC; CDR3: CASSLWSDEGANVLTF
D: -; size: large; V: TRBV20-1; J: TRBJ2-7; DNA: TGCAGTGCTGTACCGACAGGAATCAGCTACGAAAGGCAGTACTTC; CDR3: CSAVPTGISYERQYF
D: -; size: medium-sized; V: TRBV6-6; J: TRBJ2-5; DNA: TGTGCCAGCAGTTACGAAGACAGAGATCATGGAGAGACCCAGTACTTC; CDR3: CASSYEDRDHGETQYF
D: -; size: medium-sized; V: TRBV2; J: TRBJ1-1; DNA: TGTGCCAGCAGTGTCCTGGGGGCCCTACAAGCTTTCTTT; CDR3: CASSVLGALQAFF
D: TRBD2; size: large; V: TRBV6-4; J: TRBJ2-3; DNA: TGTGCCAGCAGTGAGCGGGGGGGCCCAGATACGCAGTATTTT; CDR3: CASSERGGPDTQYF
D: -; size: medium-sized; V: TRBV20-1; J: TRBJ1-5; DNA: TGCAGTGCTAGAGATTTCGAAGGGGGAGGTAGGACTCAGCCCCAGCATTTT; CDR3: CSARDFEGGGRTQPQHF
D: -; size: large; V: TRBV2; J: TRBJ2-7; DNA: TGTGCCAGCCGACTCAAGGCCTACGAGCAGTACTTC; CDR3: CASRLKAYEQYF
D: TRBD2; size: large; V: TRBV28; J: TRBJ2-3; DNA: TGTGCCAGCAGTTTCCTAGCGGGCACAGATACGCAGTATTTT; CDR3: CASSFLAGTDTQYF
D: TRBD2; size: large; V: TRBV7-3; J: TRBJ2-3; DNA: TGTGCCAGCAGCTTAACTCTAGCGGGGTATGATACGCAGTATTTT; CDR3: CASSLTLAGYDTQYF
D: TRBD1; size: -; V: TRBV19; J: TRBJ2-1; DNA: TGTGCCAGTAGTATGCAAGGGGGCCACTCCGGTAATGAGCAGTTCTTC; CDR3: CASSMQGGHSGNEQFF
D: -; size: large; V: TRBV28; J: TRBJ2-7; DNA: TGTGCCAGCCGGTCCTCCGGGACTTTCTCTGGCGAGCAGTACTTC; CDR3: CASRSSGTFSGEQYF
D: -; size: -; V: TRBV25-1; J: TRBJ2-5; DNA: TGTGCCAGCACCTCGGGTGGGGAGACCCAGTACTTC; CDR3: CASTSGGETQYF
D: -; size: -; V: TRBV11-2; J: TRBJ2-2; DNA: TGTGCCAGCAGCGAAGGACTAACCGGGGAGCTGTTTTTT; CDR3: CASSEGLTGELFF
D: -; size: large; V: TRBV2; J: TRBJ2-3; DNA: TGTGCCAGCATTCCCAAACTTAGTAGATACACAGATACGCAGTATTTT; CDR3: CASIPKLSRYTDTQYF
D: TRBD1; size: -; V: TRBV12-5; J: TRBJ1-1; DNA: TGTGCTAGTGGTTTGGACCGGGACAGCCCCACTGAAGCTTTCTTT; CDR3: CASGLDRDSPTEAFF
D: -; size: large; V: TRBV28; J: TRBJ2-7; DNA: TGTGCCAGCAGTTCTCGACGTTACGAGCAGTACTTC; CDR3: CASSSRRYEQYF